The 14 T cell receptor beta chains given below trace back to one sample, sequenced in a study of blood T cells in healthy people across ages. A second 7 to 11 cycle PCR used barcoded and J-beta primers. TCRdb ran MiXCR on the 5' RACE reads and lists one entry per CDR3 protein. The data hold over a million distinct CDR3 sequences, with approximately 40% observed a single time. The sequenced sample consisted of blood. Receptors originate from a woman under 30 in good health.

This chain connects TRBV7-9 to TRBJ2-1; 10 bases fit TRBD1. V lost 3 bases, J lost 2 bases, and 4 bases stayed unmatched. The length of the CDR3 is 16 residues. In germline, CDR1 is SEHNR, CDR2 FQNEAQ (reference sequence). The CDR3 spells CASSFRQGAAYNEQFF. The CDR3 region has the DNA TGTGCCAGCAGCTTTCGACAGGGGGCGGCCTACAATGAGCAGTTCTTC.

The CDR3 nucleotides read TGCGCCAGCAGCCCTCGTGGACGGGCGAACACTGAAGCTTTCTTT. Its translation is CASSPRGRANTEAFF. This chain links TRBV4-1 with TRBJ1-1, with D unclear. The germline V gene encodes CDR1 MGHRA and CDR2 YSYEKL. CDR3 length equals 15 residues. V was clipped by 4 bases and J by 1 base, with 13 bases between them.

The DNA of the CDR3 is TGCGCCAGCAGCTGGAGGACAGGGGGCGGAGAGCAGTTCTTC. It is translated as CASSWRTGGGEQFF. This chain uses TRBV5-1 with TRBJ2-1; 11 bases align to TRBD1. CDR1 and CDR2 from the germline V gene are SGHRS and YFSETQ. This CDR3 has 14 amino acids. V lost 3 bases and J lost 10; bases outside the gene matches: 6.

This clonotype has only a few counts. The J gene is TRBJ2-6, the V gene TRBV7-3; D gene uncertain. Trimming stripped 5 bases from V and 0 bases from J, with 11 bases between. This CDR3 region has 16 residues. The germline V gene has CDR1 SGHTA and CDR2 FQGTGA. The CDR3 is CASSEDGSSGANVLTF. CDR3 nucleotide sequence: TGTGCCAGCAGCGAGGACGGTTCCTCTGGGGCCAACGTCCTGACTTTC.

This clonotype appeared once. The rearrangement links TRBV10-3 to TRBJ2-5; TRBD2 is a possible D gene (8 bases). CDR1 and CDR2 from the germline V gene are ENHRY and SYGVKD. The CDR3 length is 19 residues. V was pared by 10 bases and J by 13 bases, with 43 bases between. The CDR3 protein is CANTTGVAGRNRSYNERYF. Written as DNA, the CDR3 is TGTGCCAACACTACAGGGGTAGCGGGGCGGAATAGGTCCTACAATGAGCGGTACTTC.

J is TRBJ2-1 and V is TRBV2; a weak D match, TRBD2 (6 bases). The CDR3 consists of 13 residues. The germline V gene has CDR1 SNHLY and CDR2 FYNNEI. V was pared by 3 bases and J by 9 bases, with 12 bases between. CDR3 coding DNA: TGTGCCAGCAGTGAGCTGGGGACTTCTGAGCAGTTCTTC. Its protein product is CASSELGTSEQFF.

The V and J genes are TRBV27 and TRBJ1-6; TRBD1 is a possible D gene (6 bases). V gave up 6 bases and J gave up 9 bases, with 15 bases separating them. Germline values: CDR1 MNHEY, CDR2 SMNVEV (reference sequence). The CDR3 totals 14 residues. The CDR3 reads CASSLWGGSSPLHF. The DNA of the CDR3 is TGTGCCAGCAGCCTCTGGGGGGGCAGTTCACCCCTCCACTTT.

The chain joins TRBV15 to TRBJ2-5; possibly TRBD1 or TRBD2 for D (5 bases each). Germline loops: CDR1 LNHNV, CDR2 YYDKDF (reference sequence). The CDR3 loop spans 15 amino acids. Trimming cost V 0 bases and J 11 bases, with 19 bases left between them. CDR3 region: CATSRDVSGRDEQYF. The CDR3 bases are TGTGCCACCAGCAGAGATGTATCAGGGAGAGATGAGCAGTACTTC.

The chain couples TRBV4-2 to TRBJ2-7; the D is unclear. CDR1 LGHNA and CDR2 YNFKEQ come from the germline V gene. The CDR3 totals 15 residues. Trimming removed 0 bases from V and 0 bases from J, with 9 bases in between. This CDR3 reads CASSQDPQSSYEQYF. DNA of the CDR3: TGTGCCAGCAGCCAAGATCCACAAAGCTCCTACGAGCAGTACTTC.

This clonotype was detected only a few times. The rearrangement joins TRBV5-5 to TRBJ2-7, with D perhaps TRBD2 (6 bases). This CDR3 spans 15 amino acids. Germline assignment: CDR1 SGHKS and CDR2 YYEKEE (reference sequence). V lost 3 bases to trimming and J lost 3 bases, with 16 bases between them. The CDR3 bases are TGTGCCAGCAGCTCATTTCCGGGAGAGGGCTACGAGCAGTACTTC. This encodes CASSSFPGEGYEQYF.

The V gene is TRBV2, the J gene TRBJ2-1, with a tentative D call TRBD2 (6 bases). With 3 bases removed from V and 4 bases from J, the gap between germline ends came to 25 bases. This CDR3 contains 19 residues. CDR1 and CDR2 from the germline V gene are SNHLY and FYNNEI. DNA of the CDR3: TGTGCCAGCAGTGACGGGACTTCTCGACCCCGGCACCGTTACAATGAGCAGTTCTTC. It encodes CASSDGTSRPRHRYNEQFF.

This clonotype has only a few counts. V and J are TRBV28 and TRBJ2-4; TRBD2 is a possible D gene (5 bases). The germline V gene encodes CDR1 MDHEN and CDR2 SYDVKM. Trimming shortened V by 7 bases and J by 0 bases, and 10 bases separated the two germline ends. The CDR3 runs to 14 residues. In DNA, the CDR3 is TGTGCCAGCACGATAGCGCTAGCCAAAAACATTCAGTACTTC. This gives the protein CASTIALAKNIQYF.

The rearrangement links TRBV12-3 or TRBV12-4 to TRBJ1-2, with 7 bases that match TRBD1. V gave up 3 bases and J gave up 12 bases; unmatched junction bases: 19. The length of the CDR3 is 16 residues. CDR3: CASSFGDSLRVGRDTF. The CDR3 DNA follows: TGTGCCAGCAGTTTTGGGGACAGCCTCCGCGTCGGGAGGGACACCTTC.

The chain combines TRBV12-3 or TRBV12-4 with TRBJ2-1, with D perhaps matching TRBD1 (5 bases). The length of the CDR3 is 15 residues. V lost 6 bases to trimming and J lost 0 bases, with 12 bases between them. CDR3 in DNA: TGTGCCAGCAGCGCCGGACACGCCTCCTACAATGAGCAGTTCTTC. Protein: CASSAGHASYNEQFF.